This TCR beta chain was captured by sequencing in a study of yellow fever vaccine responses in identical twins. Comments on this clonotype: Its target is not known.

One entry per CDR3 protein results from TCRdb running MiXCR on the RT-PCR reads. The top ten clones hold approximately 1.5% of a sample with about 3,100 distinct CDR3 sequences, about 86% of them seen once. Overall study findings and caveats: It has been reported that, in twins, the vaccine T cell response seemed partly convergent and partly personalized.

Between the trimmed V and J ends, which lost 3 bases and 2 bases, there was a span of 12 bases. Germline V CDR1 and CDR2: KGHSH, LQKENI. This CDR3 is built from 15 residues. Specimen: T cells from blood (PBMCs), unsorted or a sorted subset (not recorded which), collected before or after yellow fever vaccination (not recorded which). V is TRBV18 and J is TRBJ2-3, with TRBD1 as a possible D gene (6 bases). The sequence was obtained from a woman younger than 30 who received the yellow fever vaccine. The CDR3 DNA follows: TGTGCCAGCTCACCCCCCGGGACACTCACAGATACGCAGTATTTT. It translates to CASSPPGTLTDTQYF.